Following are 20 T cell receptor beta chains from one sample sequenced in a study of blood T cell repertoires in COVID-19. Data came from immunoSEQ multiplex PCR; TCRdb stores just in-frame clones and leaves some out. The sample has 110,000 or so clones; approximately 85% are singletons. What was sequenced was peripheral blood. The receptor source for this set is a man aged 40-50 years with acute or convalescent COVID-19.

The chain employs TRBV3-1 (or the pseudogene TRBV3-2) and TRBJ1-3; maybe TRBD1 (6 bases). V was clipped by 1 base and J by 4 bases, with 8 bases between them. The CDR3 length is 14 residues. Germline CDR1 and CDR2: LGHDT and YNNKEL (reference sequence). DNA for the CDR3: TGTGCCAGCAGCCAAGGGGGGCCGGGAAACACCATATATTTT. It specifies CASSQGGPGNTIYF.

The rearrangement uses TRBV14 and TRBJ2-2, with D tentatively TRBD2 (5 bases). Germline assignment: CDR1 SGHDN and CDR2 FVKESK. V was shortened by 4 bases and J by 5 bases, with 11 bases between the two germline ends. CDR3 length: 14 residues. CDR3 nucleotide sequence: TGTGCCAGCAGCCTACACCCGGGGACCGGGGAGCTGTTTTTT. This codes for CASSLHPGTGELFF.

This sequence joins TRBV2 and TRBJ2-7; D ambiguous. Trimming pared 4 bases from V and 5 bases from J, leaving 12 bases between. This CDR3 has 13 residues. The germline V gene encodes CDR1 SNHLY and CDR2 FYNNEI. The CDR3 DNA reads as TGTGCCAGCAGTGTCGTGGAGCCCCACGAGCAGTACTTC. Amino acid sequence: CASSVVEPHEQYF.

This sequence joins TRBV14 and TRBJ1-1, with D tentatively TRBD1 (6 bases). This CDR3 is built from 18 residues. The V and J ends lost 1 base and 0 bases respectively, with 18 bases between them. From germline, CDR1 is SGHDN and CDR2 FVKESK. The CDR3 protein is CASSQVHRVRGMNTEAFF. CDR3 DNA: TGTGCCAGCAGCCAAGTTCACCGAGTGAGGGGGATGAACACTGAAGCTTTCTTT.

V usage is TRBV5-4 and J usage is TRBJ2-7, with 8 bases matching TRBD2. Germline CDR1 reads SGHNT; CDR2 reads YYREEE (reference sequence). The CDR3 totals 16 residues. J lost 3 bases, V lost 3 bases, and 11 bases had no gene match. The CDR3 bases are TGTGCCAGCAGCTCCAAACTAGCGGAAATTCACTACGAGCAGTACTTC. Its translation is CASSSKLAEIHYEQYF.

The V and J genes are TRBV2 and TRBJ1-1, with D perhaps TRBD1 (6 bases). Trimming took off 4 bases at V and 0 bases at J, with 9 bases between the two ends. Germline V gene data show CDR1 as SNHLY and CDR2 as FYNNEI. This CDR3 region has 14 residues. The CDR3 spells CASSGQGLNTEAFF. CDR3 DNA: TGTGCCAGCAGTGGTCAGGGGCTGAACACTGAAGCTTTCTTT. Filled out from reference TRBV2 and TRBJ1-1, the complete variable domain reads EPEVTQTPSHQVTQMGQEVILRCVPISNHLYFYWYRQILGQKVEFLVSFYNNEISEKSEIFDDQFSVERPDGSNFTLKIRSTKLEDSAMYFCASSGQGLNTEAFFGQGTRLTVV.

This clone showed up just a few times. The chain links TRBV7-9 to TRBJ2-1; D is uncertain. The V and J ends lost 2 bases and 9 bases respectively, with 5 bases between them. This CDR3 region has 11 residues. Germline assignment: CDR1 SEHNR and CDR2 FQNEAQ (reference sequence). Here the CDR3 reads CASSLSGEQFF. The CDR3 nucleotides read TGTGCCAGCAGCTTATCCGGTGAGCAGTTCTTC.

The V gene is TRBV4-1, the J gene TRBJ1-6; D is unclear. Per germline, CDR1 MGHRA and CDR2 YSYEKL. The CDR3 runs 14 residues. The V end was cut by 5 bases, the J end by 5 bases, with 10 bases between. In DNA, the CDR3 is TGCGCCAGCAGCTACCACAGTAATAATTCACCCCTCCACTTT. It encodes CASSYHSNNSPLHF.

The rearrangement links TRBV29-1 to TRBJ2-1, with D tentatively TRBD1 (5 bases). The CDR3 contains 14 residues. Between the trimmed V and J ends, which lost 4 bases and 9 bases, there was a span of 19 bases. Germline-derived CDR1 and CDR2 are SQVTM and ANQGSEA. In DNA form, the CDR3 reads TGCAGCGTTGCCCTCGGGCAGGGTGACGGTGAGCAGTTCTTC. Translated: CSVALGQGDGEQFF.

The CDR3 region has the DNA TGCGCCAGCAGCCAAGACGCGGGTGCCAGGGGGCGCGCCGGGGAGCTGTTTTTT. It yields the protein CASSQDAGARGRAGELFF. V gene TRBV4-1 combines with J gene TRBJ2-2; 8 bases align to TRBD1. V dropped 0 bases and J dropped 6; count of bases not matched to a gene: 12. CDR1 MGHRA and CDR2 YSYEKL come from the germline V gene. This CDR3 contains 18 residues.

This clone was picked up a small number of times. The CDR3 is CASSEGGAGGLLQETQYF. In DNA form, the CDR3 reads TGTGCCAGCAGTGAAGGTGGGGCGGGGGGCCTACTACAAGAGACCCAGTACTTC. V is TRBV2 and J is TRBJ2-5; 8 nucleotides match TRBD2. V shed 1 base, J shed 2 bases, and the junction held 12 bases outside the gene matches. CDR1 and CDR2 (germline): SNHLY, FYNNEI. This CDR3 contains 18 residues.

This sequence joins TRBV24-1 and TRBJ1-4, with D unresolved. The CDR3 is 14 residues long. CDR1 is KGHDR, CDR2 SFDVKD, per germline. Trimming shortened V by 8 bases and J by 0 bases, and 9 bases separated the two germline ends. CDR3 nucleotide sequence: TGTGCCACCACCGGGGAAGCAACTAATGAAAAACTGTTTTTT. Its protein is CATTGEATNEKLFF.

This chain links TRBV18 with TRBJ2-7; TRBD2 matches at 9 bases. Germline V gene data show CDR1 as KGHSH and CDR2 as LQKENI. The CDR3 totals 15 residues. J was trimmed by 3 bases and V by 3 bases; bases with no gene match: 6. The CDR3 DNA sequence: TGTGCCAGCTCACCCCGCGGGAGGGGGAACTACGAGCAGTACTTC. Encoded protein: CASSPRGRGNYEQYF.

J is TRBJ2-1 and V is TRBV6-2 or TRBV6-3; 9 nucleotides match TRBD2. The germline gives CDR1 MNHEY, CDR2 SVGEGT. Losses at the gene ends were 5 bases for V and 6 bases for J; bases not matched to a gene: 5. The CDR3 sequence is 14 residues long. CDR3: CASSAGTSINEQFF. The CDR3, as DNA: TGTGCCAGCAGTGCCGGGACTAGCATCAATGAGCAGTTCTTC.

The rearrangement uses TRBV18 and TRBJ2-7; 8 bases align to TRBD1. The germline gives CDR1 KGHSH, CDR2 LQKENI. V trimming: 3 bases; J trimming: 9 bases; junction bases outside the gene matches: 7. The CDR3 is made up of 13 amino acids. CDR3 region: CASSPATGVGQYF. DNA for the CDR3: TGTGCCAGCTCACCGGCGACAGGGGTCGGGCAGTACTTC.

The chain links TRBV20-1 to TRBJ2-2, with a weak D call TRBD2 (5 bases). Germline loops: CDR1 DFQATT, CDR2 SNEGSKA (reference sequence). Trimming cost V 3 bases and J 4 bases, with 12 bases left between them. The CDR3 runs 14 residues. DNA of the CDR3: TGCAGTGCTAGTCTTGCCCGGGGCACCGGGGAGCTGTTTTTT. Amino acids: CSASLARGTGELFF.

This clone has more than one count but fewer than ten. The V call is TRBV7-2, the J call TRBJ2-5; 10 positions match TRBD2. The CDR3 runs 15 residues. J lost 11 bases, V lost 1 base, and 10 bases had no gene match. CDR1 SGHTA and CDR2 FQGNSA come from the germline V gene. Here the CDR3 reads CASSLGPSGGRPQYF. The CDR3 DNA reads TGTGCCAGCAGCTTAGGTCCTAGCGGGGGCCGTCCTCAGTACTTC.

In its sample, this clone was seen once. The chain is built from TRBV7-2 and TRBJ2-7; D is unclear. Trimming cost V 4 bases and J 3 bases, with 16 bases left between them. The CDR3 is 15 residues long. Germline V lookup: CDR1 SGHTA, CDR2 FQGNSA. DNA for the CDR3: TGTGCCAGCAGCTACCGAGGCGGCGGCAACTACGAGCAGTACTTC. Translating gives CASSYRGGGNYEQYF. The whole variable domain, remainder taken from reference TRBV7-2 and TRBJ2-7, is GAGVSQSPSNKVTEKGKDVELRCDPISGHTALYWYRQSLGQGLEFLIYFQGNSAPDKSGLPSDRFSAERTGGSVSTLTIQRTQQEDSAVYLCASSYRGGGNYEQYFGPGTRLTVT.

The chain carries TRBV27 and TRBJ2-1; 10 bases are a match to TRBD2. Unmatched junction bases numbered 10, after V lost 1 base and J lost 4 bases. The CDR3 runs 18 residues. Germline CDR1 is MNHEY and CDR2 is SMNVEV (reference sequence). The CDR3 loop reads CASSLLSVAGGLYNEQFF. The CDR3 DNA reads as TGTGCCAGCAGTTTATTGTCGGTAGCGGGGGGTCTGTACAATGAGCAGTTCTTC.

For the CDR3, the DNA is TGTGCCAGCTCAAAAGTGGGACAGGGGGCGAATTACGAGCAGTACTTC. This codes for CASSKVGQGANYEQYF. The gene calls are TRBV18 and TRBJ2-7, with TRBD1 matching 12 bases. With 5 bases clipped from V and 4 bases from J, the junction kept 9 bases outside the gene matches. The V gene's germline CDR1 is KGHSH and CDR2 LQKENI. The CDR3 is 16 residues long.